This T cell receptor beta chain is from a study of regulatory T cells in long-lasting Graves disease. Germline CDR1 SNHLY, CDR2 FYNNEI. This CDR3 region has 16 residues. The V end was cut by 6 bases, the J end by 10 bases, with 22 bases between. Time point reported: persistent/refractory GD, antithyroid drugs over 5 years with positive TRAb. The TCR library was prepared using RNA isolated from PBMCs. This clonotype occurred many times. The target antigen is unknown. iRepertoire HTBI primers and Arm-PCR of CDR3 regions built TCR beta libraries. TCRdb processed the multiplex PCR reads anew with MiXCR; each CDR3 protein has one entry. Of fewer than 550,000 distinct CDR3 sequences listed, roughly 21% are singletons. Broader study findings: Lower TCR diversity was seen in persistent Graves' patients than in newly diagnosed ones. Newly diagnosed disease favored TRBV20-1 and TRBJ2-1 over persistent disease.

Sequenced material: peripheral blood mononuclear cells (PBMCs), taken when the disease was refractory, from a patient treated with antithyroid drugs. The sequence came from a female donor with Graves disease. The rearrangement links TRBV2 to TRBJ1-6; unclear D gene. CDR3 residues: CASSVSPQEPTSPLHF. The CDR3 DNA is TGTGCCAGCAGCGTATCCCCTCAGGAGCCAACCTCACCCCTCCACTTT.